The 9 T cell receptor beta chains below come from one sample, sequenced in a study of long-term antiretroviral therapy in people with HIV. Researchers ran immunoSEQ v3.0 at survey level. Libraries were prepared by immunoSEQ multiplex PCR; TCRdb keeps only in-frame clonotypes and omits some of them. The sample holds some 17,000 clones, 84% seen once. The sample consisted of unsorted PBMCs, taken 0.1 years after starting antiretroviral therapy. These TCRs come from a man aged 18-30 years with HIV.

DNA for the CDR3: TGTGCCAGCAGCTTATTGACAGACTACGAGCAGTACTTC. The encoded protein is CASSLLTDYEQYF. The V and J genes are TRBV5-6 and TRBJ2-7; D possibly corresponds to TRBD1 (5 bases). This CDR3 contains 13 residues. CDR1 and CDR2 from the germline V gene are SGHDT and YYEEEE. The germline V and J ends were trimmed by 2 bases and 3 bases, with 9 bases remaining between them.

The rearrangement links TRBV5-6 to TRBJ2-7, with a possible D match to TRBD1 (6 bases). V lost 2 bases and J 3 bases, leaving 18 bases between the germline ends. Germline CDR1 reads SGHDT; CDR2 reads YYEEEE. This CDR3 is 16 amino acids long. CDR3 sequence (DNA): TGTGCCAGCAGCTTTTCCGGGACACATTATAACTACGAGCAGTACTTC. This gives the protein CASSFSGTHYNYEQYF.

The CDR3 is CASHMGGSYEQYF. The CDR3 DNA is TGTGCCAGCCACATGGGCGGGAGCTACGAGCAGTACTTC. The genes are TRBV5-6 and TRBJ2-7; 7 bases align to TRBD2. The germline V gene encodes CDR1 SGHDT and CDR2 YYEEEE. The length of the CDR3 is 13 residues. The J segment lost 3 bases and the V segment lost 7 bases, leaving 7 bases of the junction unmatched.

The rearrangement joins TRBV6-1 to TRBJ2-7; D is tentatively TRBD1 or TRBD2 (5 bases each). Germline values: CDR1 MNHNS, CDR2 SASEGT. This CDR3 has 16 residues. V was pared by 3 bases and J by 3 bases, with 18 bases between. In DNA form, the CDR3 reads TGTGCCAGCAGTGATTTCAGAGGGGCCCGCGGCTACGAGCAGTACTTC. Protein sequence: CASSDFRGARGYEQYF.

This sequence joins TRBV11-2 and TRBJ2-7, with TRBD2 identical over 10 bases. The V segment lost 5 bases and the J segment 2 bases; nucleotides outside the gene matches: 15. The germline CDR1 and CDR2 sequences are SGHAT and FQNNGV. The CDR3 covers 18 residues. As DNA, the CDR3 is TGTGCCAGCAGCGCCCAACTAGCGGGGCAGAGTCTCACCTACGAGCAGTACTTC. Its translation: CASSAQLAGQSLTYEQYF.

The rearrangement links TRBV5-1 to TRBJ2-3; 9 positions agree with TRBD2. With 5 bases clipped from V and 6 bases from J, the junction kept 1 base outside the gene matches. CDR3 size: 12 residues. CDR1 and CDR2 from the germline V gene are SGHRS and YFSETQ. This chain's CDR3 is CASSAGGDTQYF. The CDR3 coding sequence is TGCGCCAGCAGTGCGGGGGGGGATACGCAGTATTTT.

The chain carries TRBV9 and TRBJ2-7; D not certain. Germline V lookup: CDR1 SGDLS, CDR2 YYNGEE. Trimming shortened V by 0 bases and J by 4 bases, and 8 bases separated the two germline ends. This CDR3 contains 13 residues. The CDR3 sequence is CASSVEPQYEQYF. CDR3 bases: TGTGCCAGCAGCGTAGAGCCCCAATACGAGCAGTACTTC.

This clone was observed a single time. The chain carries TRBV30 and TRBJ1-1; D not resolved. CDR3 length equals 13 residues. The germline V gene has CDR1 GTSNPN and CDR2 SVGIG (reference sequence). The V end lost 1 base, the J end lost 13 bases, and 19 bases lay between the germline ends. This CDR3 is CAWSADRILEGFF. The CDR3 coding sequence is TGTGCCTGGAGTGCGGATAGGATACTAGAGGGTTTCTTT. The variable domain in full, completed from reference TRBV30 and TRBJ1-1, reads SQTIHQWPATLVQPVGSPLSLECTVEGTSNPNLYWYRQAAGRGLQLLFYSVGIGQISSEVPQNLSASRPQDRQFILSSKKLLLSDSGFYLCAWSADRILEGFFGQGTRLTVV.

This clone appeared a few times. The J gene is TRBJ1-2, the V gene TRBV7-3; a weak D match, TRBD1 (5 bases). CDR3 length equals 16 residues. V lost 2 bases and J lost 4, with 17 bases in between. From germline, CDR1 is SGHTA and CDR2 FQGTGA. CDR3 in DNA: TGTGCCAGCAGCTTAGGGGGGGACCCCGGCATCTATGGCTACACCTTC. As protein: CASSLGGDPGIYGYTF.